Below are 31 T cell receptor beta chains sequenced from a single sample in a study of blood T cell repertoires in COVID-19. Profiling relied on immunoSEQ multiplex PCR, and the TCRdb table lists in-frame clones only, not all of them. This repertoire shows some 130,000 clones, over 75% found once; its top ten account for about 11%. Input material: peripheral blood. Source of these receptors: a man older than 75 with acute or convalescent COVID-19.

This clone was recorded once. This sequence joins TRBV5-4 and TRBJ2-7; 12 nucleotides align to TRBD1. The trim removed 5 bases at V and 1 base at J, leaving 13 bases unmatched. The CDR3 has 18 amino acids. From germline, CDR1 is SGHNT and CDR2 YYREEE (reference sequence). For the CDR3, the DNA is TGTGCCAGCAGTGTTTATCGGGGGACAGGGGGCAGGTCCTACGAGCAGTACTTC. Translated, it gives CASSVYRGTGGRSYEQYF.

The chain links TRBV6-5 to TRBJ2-2, with D possibly being TRBD1 (5 bases). V was trimmed by 2 bases and J by 2 bases, leaving 9 bases between them. The CDR3 spans 15 residues. Germline CDR1 is MNHEY and CDR2 is SVGAGI. CDR3 sequence reads: CASSYRQTNTGELFF. In DNA form, the CDR3 reads TGTGCCAGCAGTTACCGACAGACCAACACCGGGGAGCTGTTTTTT.

V usage is TRBV18 and J usage is TRBJ2-1, with 10 positions matching TRBD2. There are 18 residues in the CDR3. Germline V gene sequence: CDR1 KGHSH, CDR2 LQKENI. V shed 3 bases, J shed 3 bases, and the junction held 11 bases outside the gene matches. The CDR3 DNA sequence: TGTGCCAGCTCACCTCTATCATTAGCGGGAGGCCTCTACAATGAGCAGTTCTTC. It yields the protein CASSPLSLAGGLYNEQFF.

This chain links TRBV5-1 with TRBJ1-4; perhaps TRBD1 as D (6 bases). Deletions cut 4 bases from V and 4 bases from J, with 11 bases between. Germline V lookup: CDR1 SGHRS, CDR2 YFSETQ. The CDR3 has 14 residues. CDR3 sequence: CASSIGGLNEKLFF. In nucleotides, the CDR3 is TGCGCCAGCAGCATCGGGGGGCTTAATGAAAAACTGTTTTTT.

V gene TRBV7-2 combines with J gene TRBJ2-1, with 8 bases that match TRBD2. With V trimmed by 3 bases and J by 0 bases, 7 bases remained unmatched. Germline CDR1 reads SGHTA; CDR2 reads FQGNSA. The CDR3 covers 17 residues. The CDR3, as DNA: TGTGCCAGCAGCTTTCGACTAGCGCAAAGCTCCTACAATGAGCAGTTCTTC. Amino acids: CASSFRLAQSSYNEQFF.

This clone was detected only once. The chain recombines TRBV6-5 with TRBJ1-5; D perhaps matches TRBD1 (5 bases). Trimming pared 8 bases from V and 1 base from J, leaving 12 bases between. The CDR3 has 14 residues. Looked up from germline, CDR1 is MNHEY and CDR2 is SVGAGI. CDR3 residues: CASRGGLSNQPQHF. The CDR3 bases are TGTGCCAGCCGGGGGGGGTTGAGCAATCAGCCCCAGCATTTT.

This sequence joins TRBV27 and TRBJ1-2, with 9 bases matching TRBD1. CDR1 and CDR2 (germline): MNHEY, SMNVEV (reference sequence). This CDR3 spans 13 amino acids. The V and J ends lost 5 bases and 8 bases, in that order; junction bases with no gene match: 6. The CDR3 DNA reads TGTGCCAGCAGTCAACAGGGGGCGACGGGCTACACCTTC. Translating it yields CASSQQGATGYTF.

The V and J genes are TRBV10-3 and TRBJ2-7; no reliable D call. With 0 bases removed from V and 4 bases from J, the gap between germline ends came to 4 bases. Germline assignment: CDR1 ENHRY and CDR2 SYGVKD. This CDR3 has 12 residues. CDR3 sequence: CAISESRYEQYF. The CDR3 DNA follows: TGTGCCATCAGTGAGTCGAGGTACGAGCAGTACTTC.

The chain couples TRBV7-8 to TRBJ2-5, with 8 bases lining up with TRBD2. Trimming at V came to 3 bases and at J to 5 bases, leaving 14 bases not matched to a gene. CDR3 length: 17 residues. CDR1 and CDR2 (germline): SGHVS, FQNEAQ. The CDR3 loop is CASSFLAGGSIGETQYF. The CDR3 nucleotides read TGTGCCAGCAGCTTCCTGGCGGGGGGCTCAATCGGGGAGACCCAGTACTTC.

This sequence joins TRBV4-2 and TRBJ2-3; 8 bases are a match to TRBD2. The CDR3 length is 15 residues. Germline values: CDR1 LGHNA, CDR2 YNFKEQ. J gave up 4 bases and V 10 bases, and 13 bases lay outside the gene matches. The CDR3 here is CATVLGRGAADTQYF. CDR3 DNA sequence: TGTGCCACGGTGCTAGGGCGGGGGGCGGCAGATACGCAGTATTTT.

This chain uses TRBV19 with TRBJ2-7; TRBD2 is a possible D gene (6 bases). CDR3 length equals 14 residues. Looked up from germline, CDR1 is LNHDA and CDR2 is SQIVND (reference sequence). Trimming stripped 5 bases from V and 3 bases from J, with 14 bases between. CDR3 DNA: TGTGCCAGTAGTGATCGGGGGAACCTCTACGAGCAGTACTTC. It is translated as CASSDRGNLYEQYF. Full variable domain (rest looked up from reference TRBV19 and TRBJ2-7): DGGITQSPKYLFRKEGQNVTLSCEQNLNHDAMYWYRQDPGQGLRLIYYSQIVNDFQKGDIAEGYSVSREKKESFPLTVTSAQKNPTAFYLCASSDRGNLYEQYFGPGTRLTVT.

CDR3 protein: CATSGTAAPGWTGELFF. In DNA form, the CDR3 reads TGTGCCACCAGTGGTACAGCCGCGCCAGGGTGGACCGGGGAGCTGTTTTTT. V gene TRBV24-1 combines with J gene TRBJ2-2; a weak D match, TRBD1 (5 bases). Looked up from germline, CDR1 is KGHDR and CDR2 is SFDVKD. V lost 5 bases and J lost 5, with 20 bases in between. The CDR3 spans 17 residues.

The chain couples TRBV5-1 to TRBJ2-1; no clear D. The germline V and J ends were trimmed by 0 bases and 4 bases, with 11 bases remaining between them. The CDR3 extends over 15 amino acids. Germline V gives CDR1 SGHRS, CDR2 YFSETQ. The CDR3: CASSLAPGGYNEQFF. For the CDR3, the DNA is TGCGCCAGCAGCTTGGCTCCTGGCGGTTACAATGAGCAGTTCTTC.

This clone was picked up a small number of times. This rearrangement joins TRBV7-9 to TRBJ2-5; D may be TRBD1 (7 bases). The germline gives CDR1 SEHNR, CDR2 FQNEAQ (reference sequence). V lost 3 bases, J lost 7 bases, and 12 bases lay in between. CDR3 size: 13 residues. DNA of the CDR3: TGTGCCAGCAGCTTGGGCCAGGGGGGGACCCAGTACTTC. This translates into CASSLGQGGTQYF.

The chain links TRBV7-8 to TRBJ2-7; tentative D call: TRBD1 (7 bases). Germline V gene lookup returns CDR1 SGHVS and CDR2 FQNEAQ. The V gene lost 1 base and the J gene lost 3 bases, with 13 bases spanning the gap. The CDR3 extends over 15 amino acids. This CDR3 reads CASSLGQGGGYEQYF. The CDR3 nucleotides are TGTGCCAGCAGCTTAGGGCAGGGGGGAGGCTACGAGCAGTACTTC.

The V and J genes are TRBV6-6 and TRBJ1-5; 9 positions match TRBD1. The V and J ends lost 6 bases and 5 bases, in that order; junction bases with no gene match: 5. Germline V CDR1 and CDR2: MNHNY, SVGAGI (reference sequence). This CDR3 has 14 residues. The CDR3 DNA reads as TGTGCCAGCAGCCCGGGACAGGGCCATCAGCCCCAGCATTTT. Protein product: CASSPGQGHQPQHF.

The rearrangement joins TRBV9 to TRBJ1-6, with D possibly TRBD1 on 5 matching bases. V was pared by 2 bases and J by 9 bases, with 6 bases between. This CDR3 has 12 residues. In germline, CDR1 is SGDLS, CDR2 YYNGEE. The CDR3 DNA follows: TGTGCCAGCAGCGTCGGGGGTTCACCCCTCCACTTT. Translated: CASSVGGSPLHF.

The chain is built from TRBV7-2 and TRBJ1-4, with TRBD1 matching 8 bases. The length of the CDR3 is 15 residues. Germline CDR1 and CDR2: SGHTA and FQGNSA. Unmatched junction bases numbered 11, after V lost 3 bases and J lost 11 bases. The chain's CDR3 is CASSFRRGQAGKLFF. CDR3 nucleotides: TGTGCCAGCAGCTTTAGACGGGGACAGGCCGGGAAACTGTTTTTT.

The chain joins TRBV3-1 (or the pseudogene TRBV3-2) to TRBJ2-5, with 12 bases aligning to TRBD2. V gave up 7 bases and J gave up 4 bases; unmatched junction bases: 7. There are 15 residues in the CDR3. Germline-derived CDR1 and CDR2 are LGHDT and YNNKEL (reference sequence). CDR3 sequence reads: CASTLTSGRGETQYF. The CDR3 DNA reads TGTGCCAGCACCCTGACTAGCGGGAGAGGAGAGACCCAGTACTTC.

The chain uses TRBV5-6 and TRBJ1-3; D is uncertain. This CDR3 has 15 amino acids. Germline V gene data show CDR1 as SGHDT and CDR2 as YYEEEE. V was cut by 1 base and J by 0 bases, with 8 bases left in between. The CDR3 loop reads CASSLYLLSGNTIYF. CDR3 in DNA: TGTGCCAGCAGCTTGTACTTGCTCTCTGGAAACACCATATATTTT.

This chain uses TRBV28 with TRBJ2-1, with 12 bases matching TRBD2. The V segment lost 6 bases and the J segment 3 bases; nucleotides outside the gene matches: 6. Germline V lookup: CDR1 MDHEN, CDR2 SYDVKM. The CDR3 runs 16 residues. The CDR3 spells CASSGLAGRRYNEQFF. As DNA, the CDR3 is TGTGCCAGCAGCGGACTAGCGGGGAGACGCTACAATGAGCAGTTCTTC.

This clone occurred a few times. V gene TRBV11-1 combines with J gene TRBJ1-6, with TRBD1 matching over 7 bases. The V segment lost 5 bases and the J segment 0 bases; nucleotides outside the gene matches: 4. Per the germline V gene, CDR1 is SGHAT and CDR2 is FQDESV (reference sequence). The CDR3 is made up of 16 amino acids. CDR3: CASSQGQSSYNSPLHF. CDR3 nucleotides: TGTGCCAGCAGCCAGGGACAGAGCTCCTATAATTCACCCCTCCACTTT.

DNA of the CDR3: TGCGCCAGCAGCCAAGCCGCATTGGTTTCGGGGGGCTACACCTTC. It translates to CASSQAALVSGGYTF. The chain couples TRBV4-3 to TRBJ1-2; D call uncertain. Germline V lookup: CDR1 LGHNA, CDR2 YSLEER. The germline V and J ends were trimmed by 1 base and 8 bases, with 17 bases remaining between them. The CDR3 has 15 amino acids.

The V gene is TRBV14, the J gene TRBJ1-4; the match to TRBD1 covers 9 bases. The CDR3 covers 17 residues. In germline, CDR1 is SGHDN, CDR2 FVKESK. The V gene end was trimmed by 0 bases and the J gene end by 6 bases; junction bases not matched to a gene: 8. The CDR3 DNA is TGTGCCAGCAGCCAAGATCGTGGGACAGGGAGATATGAAAAACTGTTTTTT. It codes for CASSQDRGTGRYEKLFF.

This rearrangement joins TRBV7-9 to TRBJ2-7, with 9 nucleotides matching TRBD1. Germline V gene lookup returns CDR1 SEHNR and CDR2 FQNEAQ (reference sequence). V gave up 1 base and J gave up 1 base; unmatched junction bases: 2. The CDR3 is made up of 15 amino acids. DNA of the CDR3: TGTGCCAGCAGCTTAGAGGGGACAGGGTCCTACGAGCAGTACTTC. Translated, it gives CASSLEGTGSYEQYF.

This chain links TRBV6-5 with TRBJ1-1, with TRBD1 identical over 7 bases. The germline gives CDR1 MNHEY, CDR2 SVGAGI. J lost 1 base, V lost 6 bases, and 5 bases had no gene match. The CDR3 length is 14 residues. The CDR3: CASRTGLGNTEAFF. DNA for the CDR3: TGTGCCAGCAGGACAGGGTTAGGGAACACTGAAGCTTTCTTT.

In this sample, this clone turned up once. This chain uses TRBV9 with TRBJ1-2; no definite D call. The V gene lost 3 bases and the J gene lost 6 bases, with 12 bases spanning the gap. Germline CDR1 and CDR2: SGDLS and YYNGEE. The CDR3 length is 13 residues. The CDR3 is CASSDNTFNGYTF. CDR3 in DNA: TGTGCCAGCAGCGATAATACATTTAATGGCTACACCTTC.

In this sample, this clone turned up a few times. This sequence joins TRBV29-1 and TRBJ2-5, with 8 bases aligning to TRBD1. V lost 5 bases, J lost 5 bases, and 7 bases stayed unmatched. This CDR3 comprises 13 residues. Looked up from germline, CDR1 is SQVTM and CDR2 is ANQGSEA. The CDR3 region has the DNA TGCAGCGTTTGGACAGGGATGGGGGAGACCCAGTACTTC. This codes for CSVWTGMGETQYF. The full variable domain, in which reference TRBV29-1 and TRBJ2-5 provide the parts outside the CDR3, is SAVISQKPSRDICQRGTSLTIQCQVDSQVTMMFWYRQQPGQSLTLIATANQGSEATYESGFVIDKFPISRPNLTFSTLTVSNMSPEDSSIYLCSVWTGMGETQYFGPGTRLLVL.

In this sample, this clone turned up a few times. The chain joins TRBV6-5 to TRBJ1-5, with a weak D call TRBD1 (6 bases). CDR1 and CDR2 (germline): MNHEY, SVGAGI. This CDR3 comprises 15 residues. V lost 7 bases to trimming and J lost 2 bases, with 15 bases between them. The CDR3 loop is CASNKKGEGNQPQHF. In nucleotides, the CDR3 is TGTGCCAGCAACAAGAAGGGGGAAGGCAATCAGCCCCAGCATTTT.

The rearrangement joins TRBV5-1 to TRBJ1-1; no clear D. Germline V gives CDR1 SGHRS, CDR2 YFSETQ. Trimming took 2 bases from V and 5 from J, leaving 19 bases between them. The length of the CDR3 is 16 residues. CDR3 coding DNA: TGCGCCAGCAGCTTAGGGCCGGCCAAGCCGGGAACTGAAGCTTTCTTT. This gives the protein CASSLGPAKPGTEAFF.

The chain recombines TRBV4-2 with TRBJ1-2, with 8 bases matching TRBD1. J was trimmed by 0 bases and V by 2 bases; bases with no gene match: 8. Per germline, CDR1 LGHNA and CDR2 YNFKEQ. CDR3 length: 17 residues. The CDR3, as DNA: TGTGCCAGCAGCCAACACGACAGGGGCTTGACTAACTATGGCTACACCTTC. This translates into CASSQHDRGLTNYGYTF.